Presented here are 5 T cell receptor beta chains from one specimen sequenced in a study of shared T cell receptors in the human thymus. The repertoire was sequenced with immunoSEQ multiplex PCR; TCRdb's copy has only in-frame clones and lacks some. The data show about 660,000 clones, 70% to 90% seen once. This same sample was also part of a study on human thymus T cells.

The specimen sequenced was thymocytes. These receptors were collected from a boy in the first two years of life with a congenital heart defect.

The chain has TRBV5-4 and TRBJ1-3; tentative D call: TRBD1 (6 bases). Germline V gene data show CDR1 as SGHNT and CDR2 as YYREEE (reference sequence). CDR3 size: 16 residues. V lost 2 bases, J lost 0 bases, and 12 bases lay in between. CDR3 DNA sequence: TGTGCCAGCAGCTTCCGGGACACCAACTCTGGAAACACCATATATTTT. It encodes CASSFRDTNSGNTIYF.

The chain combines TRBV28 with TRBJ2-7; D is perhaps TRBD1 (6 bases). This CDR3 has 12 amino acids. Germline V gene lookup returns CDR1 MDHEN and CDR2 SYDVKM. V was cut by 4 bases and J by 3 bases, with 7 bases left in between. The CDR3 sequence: CASSSGDYEQYF. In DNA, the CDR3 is TGTGCCAGCAGTTCAGGGGACTACGAGCAGTACTTC.

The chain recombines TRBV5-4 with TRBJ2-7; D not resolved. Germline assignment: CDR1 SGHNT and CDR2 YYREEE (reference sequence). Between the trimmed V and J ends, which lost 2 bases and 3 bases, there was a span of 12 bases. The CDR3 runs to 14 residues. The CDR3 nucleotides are TGTGCCAGCAGCTTCCGCGGTGGCGACTACGAGCAGTACTTC. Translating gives CASSFRGGDYEQYF. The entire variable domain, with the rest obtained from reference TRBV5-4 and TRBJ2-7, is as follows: ETGVTQSPTHLIKTRGQQVTLRCSSQSGHNTVSWYQQALGQGPQFIFQYYREEENGRGNFPPRFSGLQFPNYSSELNVNALELDDSALYLCASSFRGGDYEQYFGPGTRLTVT.

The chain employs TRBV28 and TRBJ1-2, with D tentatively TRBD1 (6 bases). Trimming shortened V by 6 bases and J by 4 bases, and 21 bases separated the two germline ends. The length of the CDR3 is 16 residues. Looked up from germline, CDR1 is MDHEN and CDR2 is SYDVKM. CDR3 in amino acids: CASRPRTDTLSYGYTF. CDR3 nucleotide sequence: TGTGCCAGCAGACCAAGGACAGACACGCTCTCCTATGGCTACACCTTC.

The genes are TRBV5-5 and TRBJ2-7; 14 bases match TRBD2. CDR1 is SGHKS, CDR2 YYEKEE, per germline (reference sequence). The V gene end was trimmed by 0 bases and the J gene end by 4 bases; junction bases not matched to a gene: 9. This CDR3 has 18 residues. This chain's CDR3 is CASSLASGLAGVRYEQYF. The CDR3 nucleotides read TGTGCCAGCAGCTTGGCCTCGGGACTAGCGGGAGTAAGGTACGAGCAGTACTTC.